Presented here are 21 T cell receptor beta chains from one specimen sequenced in a study of cytomegalovirus exposure and HLA in healthy donors. Some clones are missing from TCRdb's copy, which holds only in-frame ones; the method was immunoSEQ multiplex PCR. The sample lists around 200,000 clones, around 82% occurring once. The sample was PBMCs. Source of these receptors: a young woman in good health and CMV-seropositive.

The chain joins TRBV9 to TRBJ1-3; maybe TRBD1 (6 bases). Trimming took 4 bases from V and 2 from J, leaving 13 bases between them. Germline values: CDR1 SGDLS, CDR2 YYNGEE. This CDR3 has 15 residues. CDR3 sequence: CASSNSGGPGNTIYF. CDR3 nucleotides: TGTGCCAGCAGCAACTCGGGGGGGCCTGGAAACACCATATATTTT. Filled out from reference TRBV9 and TRBJ1-3, the complete variable domain reads DSGVTQTPKHLITATGQRVTLRCSPRSGDLSVYWYQQSLDQGLQFLIQYYNGEERAKGNILERFSAQQFPDLHSELNLSSLELGDSALYFCASSNSGGPGNTIYFGEGSWLTVV.

This sequence joins TRBV5-8 and TRBJ1-4; no clear D. The germline V gene encodes CDR1 SGHTS and CDR2 YDEGEE. The CDR3 contains 12 residues. The V and J ends lost 4 bases and 6 bases respectively, with 7 bases between them. The DNA for the CDR3 is TGTGCCAGCAGCGGACTATATGAAAAACTGTTTTTT. This gives the protein CASSGLYEKLFF.

This rearrangement joins TRBV10-2 to TRBJ2-7; 9 nucleotides match TRBD1. The V gene's germline CDR1 is WSHSY and CDR2 SAAADI. V lost 5 bases, J lost 5 bases, and 4 bases stayed unmatched. CDR3 length equals 13 residues. The CDR3 loop reads CASSRRQGDEQYF. The CDR3 DNA follows: TGCGCCAGCAGTAGACGACAGGGGGACGAGCAGTACTTC.

J is TRBJ1-1 and V is TRBV27; 7 bases line up with TRBD1. The CDR3 length is 13 residues. CDR1 is MNHEY, CDR2 SMNVEV, per germline (reference sequence). The V segment lost 8 bases and the J segment 7 bases; nucleotides outside the gene matches: 10. CDR3 bases: TGTGCCAGCCACCAAGGGGCAGGGGGTGAAGCTTTCTTT. This translates into CASHQGAGGEAFF.

The chain couples TRBV5-1 to TRBJ1-6, with 9 bases identical to TRBD1. The CDR3 loop spans 15 amino acids. Germline trimming cut 4 bases from V and 7 bases from J; bases unmatched to any gene: 6. The V gene's germline CDR1 is SGHRS and CDR2 YFSETQ. CDR3 region: CASSLQGALNSPLHF. The CDR3 bases are TGCGCCAGCAGCCTACAGGGGGCTCTGAATTCACCCCTCCACTTT. The complete variable domain, with remaining parts taken from reference TRBV5-1 and TRBJ1-6, reads KAGVTQTPRYLIKTRGQQVTLSCSPISGHRSVSWYQQTPGQGLQFLFEYFSETQRNKGNFPGRFSGRQFSNSRSEMNVSTLELGDSALYLCASSLQGALNSPLHFGNGTRLTVT.

The chain recombines TRBV25-1 with TRBJ2-1; 8 bases match TRBD2. J was trimmed by 7 bases and V by 4 bases; bases with no gene match: 9. This CDR3 region has 15 residues. Germline V gene data show CDR1 as MGHDK and CDR2 as SYGVNS. CDR3: CASSAPGLAGNEQFF. The CDR3 nucleotides read TGTGCCAGCAGTGCCCCAGGACTAGCCGGGAATGAGCAGTTCTTC.

The chain uses TRBV5-1 and TRBJ2-1, with D possibly matching TRBD2 (5 bases). Germline V gives CDR1 SGHRS, CDR2 YFSETQ. V lost 0 bases, J lost 7 bases, and 11 bases lay in between. The CDR3 runs to 14 residues. This chain's CDR3 is CASSLVGGQNEQFF. CDR3 nucleotide sequence: TGCGCCAGCAGCTTGGTCGGCGGGCAGAATGAGCAGTTCTTC.

The V call is TRBV19, the J call TRBJ2-7; D gene unclear. V gave up 4 bases and J gave up 3 bases, with 7 bases separating them. Germline-derived CDR1 and CDR2 are LNHDA and SQIVND (reference sequence). The CDR3 is 12 amino acids. The CDR3 reads CASSNSVYEQYF. As DNA, the CDR3 is TGTGCCAGTAGTAATTCGGTCTACGAGCAGTACTTC.

CDR3: CASSPTVTGGSNQPQHF. The CDR3 DNA sequence: TGTGCCAGCTCACCCACTGTTACAGGGGGAAGCAATCAGCCCCAGCATTTT. The J gene is TRBJ1-5, the V gene TRBV18; 8 positions agree with TRBD1. In germline, CDR1 is KGHSH, CDR2 LQKENI. The trim removed 3 bases at V and 1 base at J, leaving 8 bases unmatched. The CDR3 loop spans 17 amino acids.

The rearrangement links TRBV19 to TRBJ1-1; D uncertain. The CDR3 length is 12 residues. Germline CDR1 reads LNHDA; CDR2 reads SQIVND (reference sequence). V was shortened by 7 bases and J by 1 base, with 7 bases between the two germline ends. The CDR3 DNA reads as TGTGCCAGTACAGCGTGGAACACTGAAGCTTTCTTT. This translates into CASTAWNTEAFF.

V is TRBV29-1 and J is TRBJ2-2; no clear D gene. The CDR3 runs 11 residues. Trimming stripped 7 bases from V and 4 bases from J, with 7 bases between. CDR1 and CDR2 (germline): SQVTM, ANQGSEA. The CDR3 nucleotides are TGCAGCGGGGCCCTCACCGGGGAGCTGTTTTTT. The encoded protein is CSGALTGELFF.

This chain uses TRBV15 with TRBJ1-6; 7 bases line up with TRBD1. Germline V lookup: CDR1 LNHNV, CDR2 YYDKDF (reference sequence). The CDR3 contains 19 residues. The trim removed 3 bases at V and 0 bases at J, leaving 11 bases unmatched. CDR3 sequence reads: CATSRNTGVRSSYNSPLHF. The CDR3 nucleotides are TGTGCCACCAGCAGGAATACAGGGGTTCGGAGCTCCTATAATTCACCCCTCCACTTT.

The chain has TRBV4-1 and TRBJ2-7; 9 positions match TRBD1. Trimming at V came to 1 base and at J to 6 bases, leaving 7 bases not matched to a gene. The CDR3 runs 15 residues. Germline V gene lookup returns CDR1 MGHRA and CDR2 YSYEKL. CDR3 sequence (DNA): TGCGCCAGCAGCCAAGTTGGGACAGGGAAATCCGAGCAGTACTTC. It translates to CASSQVGTGKSEQYF.

The rearrangement links TRBV7-2 to TRBJ1-1, with D maybe TRBD1 (6 bases). The CDR3 sequence is 14 residues long. The germline gives CDR1 SGHTA, CDR2 FQGNSA. V gave up 1 base and J gave up 4 bases, with 10 bases separating them. Here the CDR3 reads CASSLDRVVTEAFF. The CDR3 nucleotides are TGTGCCAGCAGCTTAGACAGGGTCGTCACTGAAGCTTTCTTT.

This clone was seen just once. The J gene is TRBJ2-1, the V gene TRBV7-3, with 10 bases fitting TRBD2. Per the germline V gene, CDR1 is SGHTA and CDR2 is FQGTGA. J was trimmed by 8 bases and V by 1 base; bases with no gene match: 5. There are 15 residues in the CDR3. CDR3 amino acids: CASSLIAGGSHEQFF. In DNA, the CDR3 is TGTGCCAGCAGCTTAATAGCGGGGGGTTCGCATGAGCAGTTCTTC. Supplemented by reference TRBV7-3 and TRBJ2-1, the full variable domain reads GAGVSQTPSNKVTEKGKYVELRCDPISGHTALYWYRQSLGQGPEFLIYFQGTGAADDSGLPNDRFFAVRPEGSVSTLKIQRTERGDSAVYLCASSLIAGGSHEQFFGPGTRLTVL.

This clone turned up a few times. Here the CDR3 reads CASSFTQGKNIQYF. The CDR3 nucleotides are TGTGCCAGCAGCTTTACACAGGGCAAAAACATTCAGTACTTC. V is TRBV5-6 and J is TRBJ2-4; the D gene is possibly TRBD1 (6 bases). Trimming cost V 2 bases and J 3 bases, with 9 bases left between them. CDR1 is SGHDT, CDR2 YYEEEE, per germline. The CDR3 covers 14 residues.

The gene calls are TRBV4-2 and TRBJ2-3; 7 bases align to TRBD1. Looked up from germline, CDR1 is LGHNA and CDR2 is YNFKEQ. This CDR3 is built from 16 residues. The junction had 8 bases not matched to a gene; V was cut back by 3 bases and J by 2 bases. The CDR3 reads CASSQKDRDLTDTQYF. CDR3 DNA: TGTGCCAGCAGCCAGAAAGACAGGGACCTCACAGATACGCAGTATTTT.

As to this clone: One junction end does not reproduce the germline sequence, and a read error may be involved. The chain is built from TRBV6-1 and TRBJ1-2; TRBD1 might be the D (6 bases). This CDR3 has 16 residues. Germline CDR1 reads MNHNS; CDR2 reads SASEGT. CDR3 loop: CASNEALTGGHYGYTF. For the CDR3, the DNA is TGTGCCAGCAATGAAGCGCTGACGGGGGGCCACTATGGCTACACCTTC.

V and J are TRBV11-1 and TRBJ1-1; 11 bases are shared with TRBD1. The CDR3 runs to 15 residues. CDR1 is SGHAT, CDR2 FQDESV, per germline (reference sequence). Trimming cost V 7 bases and J 10 bases; bases outside gene matches: 14. The CDR3, as DNA: TGTGCCAGCACACCCCATCCGGGACAGGGGGGACGAGCTTTCTTT. It encodes CASTPHPGQGGRAFF.

The chain uses TRBV7-9 and TRBJ1-2; D is undetermined. Germline CDR1 SEHNR, CDR2 FQNEAQ (reference sequence). This CDR3 has 16 amino acids. With 2 bases removed from V and 8 bases from J, the gap between germline ends came to 21 bases. The CDR3 DNA reads as TGTGCCAGCAGCTTATCCGGCGGCAGGTCCACGGGGGGCTACACCTTC. Protein sequence: CASSLSGGRSTGGYTF.

This CDR3 is CASSEDRQLEAFF. CDR3 coding DNA: TGTGCCAGCAGTGAAGATAGACAGTTAGAAGCTTTCTTT. The chain uses TRBV6-1 and TRBJ1-1; TRBD1 is a possible D gene (5 bases). Per the germline V gene, CDR1 is MNHNS and CDR2 is SASEGT. V shed 1 base and J shed 8 bases, with 11 bases lying between them. The CDR3 has 13 amino acids.